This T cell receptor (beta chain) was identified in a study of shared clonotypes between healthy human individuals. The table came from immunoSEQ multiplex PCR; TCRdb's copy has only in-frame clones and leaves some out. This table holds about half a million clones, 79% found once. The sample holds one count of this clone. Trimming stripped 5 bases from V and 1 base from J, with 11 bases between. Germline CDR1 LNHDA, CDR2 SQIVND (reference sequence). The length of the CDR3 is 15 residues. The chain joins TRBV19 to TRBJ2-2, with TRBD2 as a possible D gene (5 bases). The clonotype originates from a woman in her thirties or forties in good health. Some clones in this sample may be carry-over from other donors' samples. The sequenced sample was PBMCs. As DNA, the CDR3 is TGTGCCAGTAGTTCCCCCGGGGAGAACACCGGGGAGCTGTTTTTT. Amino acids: CASSSPGENTGELFF.